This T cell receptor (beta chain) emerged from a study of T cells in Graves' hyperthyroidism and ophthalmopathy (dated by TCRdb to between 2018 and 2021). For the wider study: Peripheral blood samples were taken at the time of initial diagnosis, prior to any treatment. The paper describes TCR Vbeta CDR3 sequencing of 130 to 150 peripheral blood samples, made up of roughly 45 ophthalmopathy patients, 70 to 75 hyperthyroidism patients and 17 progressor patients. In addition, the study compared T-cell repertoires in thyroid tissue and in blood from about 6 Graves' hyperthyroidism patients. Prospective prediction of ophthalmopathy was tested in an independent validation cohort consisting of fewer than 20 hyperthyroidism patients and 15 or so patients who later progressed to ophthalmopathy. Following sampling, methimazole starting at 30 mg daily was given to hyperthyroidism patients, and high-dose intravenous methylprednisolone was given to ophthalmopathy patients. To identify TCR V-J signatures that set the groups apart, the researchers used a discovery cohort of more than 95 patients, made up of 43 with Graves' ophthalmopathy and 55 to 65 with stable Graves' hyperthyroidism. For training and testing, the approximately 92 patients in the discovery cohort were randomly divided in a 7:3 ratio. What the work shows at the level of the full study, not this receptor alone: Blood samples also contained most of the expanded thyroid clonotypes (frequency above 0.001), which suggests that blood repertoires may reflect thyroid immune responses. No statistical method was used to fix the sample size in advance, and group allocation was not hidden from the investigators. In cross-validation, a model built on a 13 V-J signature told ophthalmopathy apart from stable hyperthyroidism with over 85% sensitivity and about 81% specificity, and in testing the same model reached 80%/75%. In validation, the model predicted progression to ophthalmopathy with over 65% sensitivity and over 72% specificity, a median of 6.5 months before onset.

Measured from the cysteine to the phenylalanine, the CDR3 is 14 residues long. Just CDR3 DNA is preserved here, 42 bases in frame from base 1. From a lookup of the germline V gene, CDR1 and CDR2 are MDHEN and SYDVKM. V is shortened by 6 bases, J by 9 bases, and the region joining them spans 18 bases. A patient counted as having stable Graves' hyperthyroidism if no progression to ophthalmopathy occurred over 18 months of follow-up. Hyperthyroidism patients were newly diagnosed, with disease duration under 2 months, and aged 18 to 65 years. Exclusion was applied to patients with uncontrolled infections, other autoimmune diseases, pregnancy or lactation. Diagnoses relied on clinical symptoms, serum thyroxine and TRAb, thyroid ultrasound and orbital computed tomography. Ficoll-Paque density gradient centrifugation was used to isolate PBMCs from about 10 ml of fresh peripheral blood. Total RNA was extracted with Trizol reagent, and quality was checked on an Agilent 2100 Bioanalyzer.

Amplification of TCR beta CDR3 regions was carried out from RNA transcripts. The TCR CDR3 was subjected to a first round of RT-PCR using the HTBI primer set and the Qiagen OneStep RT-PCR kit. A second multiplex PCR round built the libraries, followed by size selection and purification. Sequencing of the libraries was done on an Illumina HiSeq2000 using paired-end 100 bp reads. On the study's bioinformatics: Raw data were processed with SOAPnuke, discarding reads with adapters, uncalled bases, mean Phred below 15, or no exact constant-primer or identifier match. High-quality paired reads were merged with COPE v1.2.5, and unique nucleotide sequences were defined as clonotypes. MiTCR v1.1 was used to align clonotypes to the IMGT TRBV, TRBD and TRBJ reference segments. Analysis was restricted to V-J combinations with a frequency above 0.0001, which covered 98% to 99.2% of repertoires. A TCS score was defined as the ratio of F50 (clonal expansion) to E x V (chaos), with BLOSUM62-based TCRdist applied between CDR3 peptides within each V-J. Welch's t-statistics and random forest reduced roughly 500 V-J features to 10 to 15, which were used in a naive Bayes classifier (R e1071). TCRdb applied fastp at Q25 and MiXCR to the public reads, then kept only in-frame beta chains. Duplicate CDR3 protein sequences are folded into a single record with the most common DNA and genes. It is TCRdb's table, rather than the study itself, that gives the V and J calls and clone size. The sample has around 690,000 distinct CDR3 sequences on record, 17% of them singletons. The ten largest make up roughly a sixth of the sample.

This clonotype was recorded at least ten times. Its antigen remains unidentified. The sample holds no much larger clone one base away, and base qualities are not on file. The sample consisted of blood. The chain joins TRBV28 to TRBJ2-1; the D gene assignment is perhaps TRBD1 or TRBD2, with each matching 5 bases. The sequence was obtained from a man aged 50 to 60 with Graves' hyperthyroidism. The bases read TGTGCCAGCAGCTCACCGGGGCTCGCGGGTGAGCAGTTCTTC. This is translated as CASSSPGLAGEQFF.